This T cell receptor (beta chain) is from a study of beta chain features in type 1 diabetes. CDR1 and CDR2 from the germline V gene are SGHRS and YFSETQ. Trimming took 4 bases from V and 3 from J; bases not matched to a gene: 13. CDR3 length equals 17 residues. This clone was seen a few times. Its antigen remains unknown. Study findings and constraints: Any HLA type influence on TCRB rearrangement was left unresolved here.

The entirety of the isolated RNA underwent reverse transcription, so expressed TCRB transcripts were sequenced. Sequencing was performed with immunoSEQ multiplex PCR; in TCRdb, only in-frame clones are kept and a portion is missing. The sample has around 320,000 clones; about 14% are singletons. This sequence was found in a man aged 25-45 years in good health. The chain combines TRBV5-1 with TRBJ2-5; 9 nucleotides align to TRBD2. The sequenced sample was central memory CD4+ T cells from blood. The CDR3 DNA is TGCGCCAGCAGCCTCAAGAGCGGGGGGTCTTTCGAAGAGACCCAGTACTTC. Its protein product is CASSLKSGGSFEETQYF. Filled out from reference TRBV5-1 and TRBJ2-5, the complete variable domain reads KAGVTQTPRYLIKTRGQQVTLSCSPISGHRSVSWYQQTPGQGLQFLFEYFSETQRNKGNFPGRFSGRQFSNSRSEMNVSTLELGDSALYLCASSLKSGGSFEETQYFGPGTRLLVL.